This record looks at one T cell receptor (beta chain) sequence and its context. This clonotype was recorded a few times. No antigen is known for it. It has no much larger one-base neighbor in the sample; base qualities were not kept. The sample comes from a study of identical twins (dated by TCRdb to 2015 to 2016). Study-wide context: The study deep-sequenced TCR alpha and beta repertoires from monozygotic twins, unrelated adults of various ages and cord blood to test whether fetal clonotypes persist. To rule out contamination, replicate twin experiments were performed at different times with different library preparation protocols.

The library was obtained by 5' RACE. Reads for this sample came from an Illumina HiSeq 2000. A universal primer binding site was introduced by template switching, and a unique molecular identifier was present in the final cDNA, enabling accurate counting of TCR cDNA molecules. Specific primers in the conserved constant-segment region were used to synthesize first-strand cDNA for the TCR alpha and beta chains. To control for contamination, every cDNA library was double barcoded, receiving both a SMART-Mk sample barcode and Illumina barcodes. Two successive PCR steps introduced TruSeq adapter sequences along with Illumina sample barcodes. Sequencing of the TCR alpha and beta cDNA libraries was done on the Illumina HiSeq platform using custom primers. As for how the authors treated the data: MiGEC processed the raw reads to extract unique molecular identifiers, while MiXCR was used to determine the CDR3 positions. Recombination models were inferred per individual with the repgenHMM and IGoR tools using an EM algorithm. Shared clonotype analysis was performed with the tcR package in R, normalizing sharing by the product of cloneset sizes. Out-of-frame nonproductive sequences were analyzed to study raw recombination free of thymic and clonal selection effects. The public reads were quality trimmed at Q25 with fastp and then assembled into clones with MiXCR by TCRdb, keeping productive beta chains. All rows with the same CDR3 protein become a single entry with the most common DNA and genes. What appears here as the V and J calls and clone size reflects TCRdb's work, not the paper's. This sample has a few hundred thousand distinct CDR3 sequences in its table, and 14% of those were observed once. The top ten clones comprise approximately 1% of the sample.

What the work shows at the level of the full study, not this receptor alone: Excess twin sharing in beta out-of-frame sequences was weaker because fewer shared sequences lowered the signal-to-noise ratio. Conclusions relied on cross-sectional statistical analysis, since the same donors could not be followed over many years. Compared with coincidental sharing between unrelated individuals, out-of-frame TCR alpha sequences shared between twins showed an excess of sequences with low generation probability. Abundant cord blood beta clonotypes had fewer insertions, young adult naive repertoires showed a similar but weaker trend, and memory repertoires showed no such trend. Out-of-frame TCR alpha sharing in monozygotic twins was systematically underestimated by recombination models, whereas sharing between unrelated individuals was in agreement with the recombination models. Invariant T cells such as MAIT and iNKT could partly confound zero-insertion analyses, although diverse VJ usage argued against such confounding for most clonotypes.

Only healthy Caucasian donors were included. Three pairs of female monozygotic twins, all aged 18 to 29 years, made up the twin cohort. Positive isolation kits from Invitrogen were used to isolate CD4+ and CD8+ T cell populations. A further study also used this sample, focusing on yellow fever vaccine responses in identical twins. As that second study puts it: According to the authors, in identical twins the way T cells responded to vaccination appeared partly convergent and partly personalized. In identical twins, the study followed T cell clones that responded to the vaccine with precision.

The sequenced sample consisted of CD4+ T cells sorted from blood. The receptor's source is a woman aged 18-29 years in good health.

The CDR3 reads CASSLEAGINTEAFF. The base sequence is TGTGCCAGCAGCTTAGAGGCGGGGATAAACACTGAAGCTTTCTTT. The rearranged segments are TRBV7-9 and TRBJ1-1, with no reliable assignment of the D segment. V was cut back by 1 base and J by 2 bases, leaving a gap of 11 bases between them. Looking up the germline V gene (reference sequence) yields CDR1 SEHNR and CDR2 FQNEAQ. Measured from the cysteine to the phenylalanine, the CDR3 is 15 residues long. The read is trimmed to its CDR3 DNA, 45 bases read in frame from base 1. Joined to the reference TRBV7-9 and TRBJ1-1 proteins, this CDR3 gives the full variable domain: DTGVSQNPRHKITKRGQNVTFRCDPISEHNRLYWYRQTLGQGPEFLTYFQNEAQLEKSRLLSDRFSAERPKGSFSTLEIQRTEQGDSAMYLCASSLEAGINTEAFFGQGTRLTVV.